These 19 T cell receptor beta chains were sequenced from one sample in a study of radiation and T cells in renal cell carcinoma. This sample's time point: blood 2 weeks post-SBRT. Treatment specified: 15 Gy SBRT to primary tumor, nephrectomy 4 weeks later. Sequenced by immunoSEQ multiplex PCR; TCRdb stores in-frame clones only, minus some. The table lists about 130,000 clones, more than 75% of them singletons. The material was blood, obtained from a patient whose treatment included radiotherapy and nephrectomy. These receptors originate from a woman in her 70s with renal cell carcinoma.

The CDR3 DNA reads as TGTGCCAGCAGTTACTCGAGGGCCGGGACCAATGAGCAGTTCTTC. Translated, it gives CASSYSRAGTNEQFF. This chain uses TRBV6-5 with TRBJ2-1, with D perhaps TRBD1 or TRBD2 (5 bases each). The CDR3 runs 15 residues. Germline values: CDR1 MNHEY, CDR2 SVGAGI. V lost 0 bases and J 6 bases, leaving 12 bases between the germline ends.

The rearrangement links TRBV2 to TRBJ1-4, with 8 bases that match TRBD1. The germline V gene has CDR1 SNHLY and CDR2 FYNNEI. The V and J ends lost 6 bases and 1 base, in that order; junction bases with no gene match: 13. The length of the CDR3 is 18 residues. CDR3 in amino acids: CASSGLLRGRGTNEKLFF. The CDR3 DNA sequence: TGTGCCAGCAGCGGCTTGCTCAGGGGGCGCGGAACTAATGAAAAACTGTTTTTT.

J is TRBJ2-7 and V is TRBV5-5; no definite D call. Germline loops: CDR1 SGHKS, CDR2 YYEKEE (reference sequence). The V end lost 0 bases, the J end lost 0 bases, and 13 bases lay between the germline ends. This CDR3 has 16 amino acids. The CDR3 DNA is TGTGCCAGCAGCTTGGATCTTCACCGAAGCTCCTACGAGCAGTACTTC. Its protein is CASSLDLHRSSYEQYF. Full variable domain (rest looked up from reference TRBV5-5 and TRBJ2-7): DAGVTQSPTHLIKTRGQQVTLRCSPISGHKSVSWYQQVLGQGPQFIFQYYEKEERGRGNFPDRFSARQFPNYSSELNVNALLLGDSALYLCASSLDLHRSSYEQYFGPGTRLTVT.

The chain combines TRBV29-1 with TRBJ1-2, with 7 bases matching TRBD1. The CDR3 is 14 residues long. V shed 7 bases, J shed 2 bases, and the junction held 10 bases outside the gene matches. Germline assignment: CDR1 SQVTM and CDR2 ANQGSEA. As DNA, the CDR3 is TGCAGCGCTACGACAGGGCATACCAACTATGGCTACACCTTC. Amino acids: CSATTGHTNYGYTF.

The chain employs TRBV4-2 and TRBJ2-7; 7 bases agree with TRBD1. The CDR3 length is 16 residues. CDR1 and CDR2 (germline): LGHNA, YNFKEQ. The V gene end was trimmed by 2 bases and the J gene end by 3 bases; junction bases not matched to a gene: 10. Here the CDR3 DNA reads TGTGCCAGCAGCCAAAACCGGGACAGAGGGTTCTACGAGCAGTACTTC. It encodes CASSQNRDRGFYEQYF.

The count of this clone is one. The gene calls are TRBV7-9 and TRBJ1-1; D not resolved. The CDR3 consists of 16 residues. V shed 4 bases and J shed 3 bases, with 18 bases lying between them. Germline V CDR1 and CDR2: SEHNR, FQNEAQ (reference sequence). CDR3 DNA: TGTGCCAGCAGCTCTAGTGGAGGTGTAATCGACACTGAAGCTTTCTTT. Translating gives CASSSSGGVIDTEAFF.

The J gene is TRBJ2-7, the V gene TRBV6-6, with TRBD1 as a possible D gene (5 bases). The CDR3 length is 15 residues. Germline CDR1 is MNHNY and CDR2 is SVGAGI (reference sequence). V was pared by 5 bases and J by 0 bases, with 14 bases between. This CDR3 is CASSRQPGSSYEQYF. The CDR3 coding sequence is TGTGCCAGCAGTAGACAGCCCGGAAGCTCCTACGAGCAGTACTTC.

The CDR3 nucleotides are TGCGCCAGCAGCCCCATCAAGACAGGGACGAACACTGAAGCTTTCTTT. Protein sequence: CASSPIKTGTNTEAFF. The genes are TRBV5-1 and TRBJ1-1; 7 nucleotides match TRBD1. After removal of 4 bases from V and 1 base from J, the junction contained 10 bases not matched to a gene. From germline, CDR1 is SGHRS and CDR2 YFSETQ. The CDR3 loop spans 16 amino acids.

The chain joins TRBV11-2 to TRBJ1-1, with TRBD1 matching 7 bases. The CDR3 spans 15 residues. Looked up from germline, CDR1 is SGHAT and CDR2 is FQNNGV. The trim removed 5 bases at V and 7 bases at J, leaving 13 bases unmatched. DNA of the CDR3: TGTGCCAGCAGCCCCGGGACAGCGGTGATCTTTGAAGCTTTCTTT. Translation: CASSPGTAVIFEAFF.

This clone appeared a few times. The chain is built from TRBV19 and TRBJ1-2, with D hard to call. V shed 6 bases and J shed 5 bases, with 10 bases lying between them. Germline V gives CDR1 LNHDA, CDR2 SQIVND (reference sequence). CDR3 length equals 12 residues. The CDR3 spells CASRPGGYGYTF. The CDR3 coding sequence is TGTGCCAGTAGGCCGGGTGGGTATGGCTACACCTTC.

In DNA, the CDR3 is TGTGCCAGCAGCTTAGGGAGGACAGGGAGAAGAGCAAATGAAAAACTGTTTTTT. This translates into CASSLGRTGRRANEKLFF. The J gene is TRBJ1-4, the V gene TRBV7-9; TRBD1 matches 8 bases. Germline CDR1 SEHNR, CDR2 FQNEAQ (reference sequence). CDR3 length equals 18 residues. V gave up 1 base and J gave up 5 bases; unmatched junction bases: 12.

The gene calls are TRBV6-4 and TRBJ2-5; 10 bases agree with TRBD2. V shed 7 bases, J shed 4 bases, and the junction held 15 bases outside the gene matches. The CDR3 spans 17 residues. Germline V gives CDR1 MRHNA, CDR2 SNTAGT. CDR3 residues: CASTEPRRLAGIETQYF. The CDR3 DNA reads TGTGCCAGCACTGAACCGAGAAGACTAGCGGGCATAGAGACCCAGTACTTC.

The chain joins TRBV7-3 to TRBJ1-3; 8 bases align to TRBD1. V lost 4 bases to trimming and J lost 0 bases; unmatched junction nucleotides: 5. The germline V gene has CDR1 SGHTA and CDR2 FQGTGA. There are 16 residues in the CDR3. For the CDR3, the DNA is TGTGCCAGCAGCTCCGGGACAGGCCCCTCTGGAAACACCATATATTTT. Its protein is CASSSGTGPSGNTIYF.

The chain links TRBV2 to TRBJ1-5; weak D call: TRBD1 (5 bases). This CDR3 region has 14 residues. CDR1 and CDR2 from the germline V gene are SNHLY and FYNNEI. The ends were cut back, 8 bases at V and 4 bases at J, with 15 bases in the middle. CDR3 sequence (DNA): TGTGCCAGCCGCCGGGGGGTCGTGAATCAGCCCCAGCATTTT. Translating it yields CASRRGVVNQPQHF.

This clone was seen a handful of times. The chain is built from TRBV4-2 and TRBJ1-4; TRBD1 is a possible D gene (6 bases). CDR1 is LGHNA and CDR2 is YNFKEQ in the germline V gene. This CDR3 spans 13 amino acids. V dropped 6 bases and J dropped 4 bases, with 9 bases sitting between them. CDR3 nucleotides: TGTGCCAGCAGTTCACAGGGTAATGAAAAACTGTTTTTT. It yields the protein CASSSQGNEKLFF.

The chain recombines TRBV6-1 with TRBJ2-6; TRBD1 aligns across 10 bases. The junction had 4 bases not matched to a gene; V was cut back by 4 bases and J by 1 base. The germline CDR1 and CDR2 sequences are MNHNS and SASEGT. The CDR3 consists of 17 residues. The CDR3 sequence is CASSGRDRGSGANVLTF. CDR3 DNA sequence: TGTGCCAGCAGTGGCCGGGACAGGGGTTCTGGGGCCAACGTCCTGACTTTC.

This rearrangement joins TRBV28 to TRBJ1-1; 12 nucleotides line up with TRBD1. The length of the CDR3 is 17 residues. Trimming cost V 6 bases and J 4 bases; bases outside gene matches: 12. CDR1 and CDR2 from the germline V gene are MDHEN and SYDVKM. Here the CDR3 reads CASSSHRDRGRGTEAFF. The CDR3 bases are TGTGCCAGCAGCTCCCACCGGGACAGGGGGCGAGGCACTGAAGCTTTCTTT.

The chain recombines TRBV15 with TRBJ1-3; D ambiguous. V was trimmed by 1 base and J by 0 bases, leaving 10 bases between them. The V gene's germline CDR1 is LNHNV and CDR2 YYDKDF (reference sequence). This CDR3 comprises 16 residues. The CDR3 sequence: CATSRGTASSGNTIYF. The CDR3 region has the DNA TGTGCCACCAGCAGAGGGACTGCCAGCTCTGGAAACACCATATATTTT.

The V and J genes are TRBV30 and TRBJ2-3; TRBD2 aligns across 8 bases. The V gene's germline CDR1 is GTSNPN and CDR2 SVGIG (reference sequence). The V and J ends lost 0 bases and 3 bases, in that order; junction bases with no gene match: 5. CDR3 length equals 15 residues. The CDR3 loop reads CAWSVGAGETDTQYF. As DNA, the CDR3 is TGTGCCTGGAGTGTTGGAGCGGGGGAGACAGATACGCAGTATTTT.